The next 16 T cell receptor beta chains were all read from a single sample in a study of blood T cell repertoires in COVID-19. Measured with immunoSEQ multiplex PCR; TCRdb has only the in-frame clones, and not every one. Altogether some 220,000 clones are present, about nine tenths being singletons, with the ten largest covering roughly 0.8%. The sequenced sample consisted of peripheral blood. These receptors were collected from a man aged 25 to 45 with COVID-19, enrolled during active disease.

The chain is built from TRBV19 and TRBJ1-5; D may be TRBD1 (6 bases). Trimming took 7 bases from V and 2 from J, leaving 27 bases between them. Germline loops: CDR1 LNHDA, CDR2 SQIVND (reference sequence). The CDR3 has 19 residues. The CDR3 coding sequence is TGTGCCAGTACCCCCATTTTTGGGGGCGTGAGTCAAGGCAATCAGCCCCAGCATTTT. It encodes CASTPIFGGVSQGNQPQHF.

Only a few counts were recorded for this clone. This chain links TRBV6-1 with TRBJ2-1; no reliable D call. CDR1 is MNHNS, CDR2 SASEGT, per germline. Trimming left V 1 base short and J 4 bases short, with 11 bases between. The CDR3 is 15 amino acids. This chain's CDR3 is CASSEGVDSYNEQFF. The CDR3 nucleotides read TGTGCCAGCAGTGAAGGGGTAGACTCTTACAATGAGCAGTTCTTC.

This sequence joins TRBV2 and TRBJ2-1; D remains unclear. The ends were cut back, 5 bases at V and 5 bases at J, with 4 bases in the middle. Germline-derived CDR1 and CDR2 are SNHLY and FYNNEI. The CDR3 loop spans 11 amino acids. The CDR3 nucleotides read TGTGCCAGCAGTCGTAACAATGAGCAGTTCTTC. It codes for CASSRNNEQFF.

The chain's CDR3 is CASSLFYERDRGPRGYTF. The CDR3 DNA reads TGTGCCAGCAGTTTATTTTACGAGCGGGACAGGGGGCCCAGGGGCTACACCTTC. The chain employs TRBV27 and TRBJ1-2; 12 bases are a match to TRBD1. This CDR3 region has 18 residues. Germline assignment: CDR1 MNHEY and CDR2 SMNVEV (reference sequence). With V trimmed by 1 base and J by 8 bases, 14 bases remained unmatched.

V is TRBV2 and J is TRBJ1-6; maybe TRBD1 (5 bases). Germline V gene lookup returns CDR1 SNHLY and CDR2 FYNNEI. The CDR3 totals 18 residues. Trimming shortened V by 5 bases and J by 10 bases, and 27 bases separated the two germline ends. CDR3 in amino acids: CASSKKWGGVQAASPLHF. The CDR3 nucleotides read TGTGCCAGCAGTAAGAAATGGGGGGGGGTCCAGGCAGCGTCACCCCTCCACTTT.

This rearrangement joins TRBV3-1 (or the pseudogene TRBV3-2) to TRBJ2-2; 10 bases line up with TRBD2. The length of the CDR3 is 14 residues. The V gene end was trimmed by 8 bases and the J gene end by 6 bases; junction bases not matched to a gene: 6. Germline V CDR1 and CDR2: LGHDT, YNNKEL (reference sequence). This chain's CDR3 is CASLAGGFPGELFF. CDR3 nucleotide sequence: TGTGCCAGCTTAGCGGGGGGTTTTCCCGGGGAGCTGTTTTTT.

CDR3 region: CASSLRRTISPSYEQYF. CDR3 DNA sequence: TGTGCCAGCAGCTTAAGGAGAACAATCTCCCCCTCCTACGAGCAGTACTTC. V is TRBV11-2 and J is TRBJ2-7; no clear D. The V gene's germline CDR1 is SGHAT and CDR2 FQNNGV. The CDR3 runs 17 residues. The ends were cut back, 2 bases at V and 0 bases at J, with 17 bases in the middle.

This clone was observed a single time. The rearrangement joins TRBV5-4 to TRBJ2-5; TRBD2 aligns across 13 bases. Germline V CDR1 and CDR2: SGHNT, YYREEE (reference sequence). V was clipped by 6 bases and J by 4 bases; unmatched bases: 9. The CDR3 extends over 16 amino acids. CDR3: CASTLGTSGVGETQYF. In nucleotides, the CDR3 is TGTGCCAGCACCCTGGGGACTAGCGGGGTGGGAGAGACCCAGTACTTC.

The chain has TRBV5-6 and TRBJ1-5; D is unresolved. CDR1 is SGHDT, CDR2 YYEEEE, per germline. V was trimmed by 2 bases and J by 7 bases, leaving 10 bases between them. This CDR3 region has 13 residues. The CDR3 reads CASSFRFSQPQHF. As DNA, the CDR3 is TGTGCCAGCAGCTTCAGGTTTTCCCAGCCCCAGCATTTT.

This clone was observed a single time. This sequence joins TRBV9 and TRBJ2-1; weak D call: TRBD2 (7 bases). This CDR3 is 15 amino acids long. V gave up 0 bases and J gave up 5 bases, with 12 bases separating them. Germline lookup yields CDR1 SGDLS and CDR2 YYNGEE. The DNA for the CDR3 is TGTGCCAGCAGCGTAGGTGGGGGGGCCGACAATGAGCAGTTCTTC. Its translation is CASSVGGGADNEQFF.

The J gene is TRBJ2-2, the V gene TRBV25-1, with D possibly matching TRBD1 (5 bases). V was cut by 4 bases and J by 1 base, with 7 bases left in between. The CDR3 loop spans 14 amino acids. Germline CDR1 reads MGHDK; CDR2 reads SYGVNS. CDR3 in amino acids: CASSVRGNTGELFF. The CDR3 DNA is TGTGCCAGCAGTGTTAGGGGGAACACCGGGGAGCTGTTTTTT.

The DNA for the CDR3 is TGTGCCAGCAGTGAAAGTGCAGGGAGCAATCAGCCCCAGCATTTT. Translating gives CASSESAGSNQPQHF. The rearrangement uses TRBV6-1 and TRBJ1-5; maybe TRBD1 (5 bases). Germline CDR1 reads MNHNS; CDR2 reads SASEGT. Trimming removed 2 bases at V and 1 base at J, with 9 bases between. The CDR3 has 15 residues.

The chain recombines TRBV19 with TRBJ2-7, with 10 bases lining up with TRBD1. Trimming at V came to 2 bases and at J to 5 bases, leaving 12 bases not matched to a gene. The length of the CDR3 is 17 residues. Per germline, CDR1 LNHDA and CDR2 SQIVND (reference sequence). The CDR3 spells CASSISTGGVKSNEQYF. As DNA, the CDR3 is TGTGCCAGTAGTATATCGACAGGGGGCGTCAAATCGAACGAGCAGTACTTC.

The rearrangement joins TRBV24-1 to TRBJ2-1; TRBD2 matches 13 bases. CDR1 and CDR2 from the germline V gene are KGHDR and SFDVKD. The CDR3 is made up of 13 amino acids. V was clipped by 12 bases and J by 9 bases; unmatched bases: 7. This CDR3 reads CAPLAGGHCEQFF. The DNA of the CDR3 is TGTGCCCCACTAGCGGGGGGGCATTGTGAGCAGTTCTTC.

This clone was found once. The CDR3 loop reads CASSPTVNTEAFF. The CDR3, as DNA: TGTGCCAGCAGCCCGACAGTGAACACTGAAGCTTTCTTT. The chain recombines TRBV6-5 with TRBJ1-1; weak D call: TRBD1 (5 bases). The germline CDR1 and CDR2 sequences are MNHEY and SVGAGI. The CDR3 has 13 amino acids. Trimming took 6 bases from V and 0 from J, leaving 8 bases between them.

The CDR3 sequence: CASSEQGRGKLFF. The CDR3 region has the DNA TGTGCCAGCAGTGAACAGGGAAGGGGAAAGCTGTTTTTT. The chain uses TRBV25-1 and TRBJ2-2; D is possibly TRBD1 (5 bases). This CDR3 spans 13 amino acids. CDR1 MGHDK and CDR2 SYGVNS come from the germline V gene. V lost 2 bases, J lost 12 bases, and 13 bases lay in between.